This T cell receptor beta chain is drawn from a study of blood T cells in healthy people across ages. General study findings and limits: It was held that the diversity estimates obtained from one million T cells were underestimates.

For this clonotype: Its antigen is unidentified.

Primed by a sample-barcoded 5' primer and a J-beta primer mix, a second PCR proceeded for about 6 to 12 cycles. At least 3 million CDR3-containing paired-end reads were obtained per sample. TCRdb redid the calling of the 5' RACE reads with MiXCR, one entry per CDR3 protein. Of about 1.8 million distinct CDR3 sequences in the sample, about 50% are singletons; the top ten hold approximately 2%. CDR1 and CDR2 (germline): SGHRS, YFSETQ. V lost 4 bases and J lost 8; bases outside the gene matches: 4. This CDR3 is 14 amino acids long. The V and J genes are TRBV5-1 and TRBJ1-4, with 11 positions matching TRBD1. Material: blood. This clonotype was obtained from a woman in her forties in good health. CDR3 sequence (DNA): TGCGCCAGCAGCATCGGGACAGGGGGGGAAAAACTGTTTTTT. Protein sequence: CASSIGTGGEKLFF.